One sample yielded the 12 T cell receptor beta chains listed below, sequenced in a study of blood T cell repertoires in COVID-19. Assay used: immunoSEQ multiplex PCR; TCRdb lists only in-frame clones, some missing. The sample consists of some 53,000 clones, more than 85% of them appearing once. Material for sequencing was peripheral blood. Every receptor here comes from a human donor with active COVID-19. The donor label of this sample is uncertain.

In nucleotides, the CDR3 is TGTGCCAGCTCACCTTCAATAGGGGGCGTTACCGAGCAGTACTTC. This sequence encodes CASSPSIGGVTEQYF. The V and J genes are TRBV18 and TRBJ2-7; 7 positions match TRBD1. V was clipped by 3 bases and J by 6 bases; unmatched bases: 11. Germline assignment: CDR1 KGHSH and CDR2 LQKENI. The CDR3 loop spans 15 amino acids. Full variable domain (outside the CDR3, taken from reference TRBV18 and TRBJ2-7): NAGVMQNPRHLVRRRGQEARLRCSPMKGHSHVYWYRQLPEEGLKFMVYLQKENIIDESGMPKERFSAEFPKEGPSILRIQQVVRGDSAAYFCASSPSIGGVTEQYFGPGTRLTVT.

The gene calls are TRBV7-8 and TRBJ1-1; 8 nucleotides align to TRBD1. The J segment lost 11 bases and the V segment lost 5 bases, leaving 7 bases of the junction unmatched. Germline-derived CDR1 and CDR2 are SGHVS and FQNEAQ. The CDR3 spans 12 residues. In nucleotides, the CDR3 is TGTGCCAGCAGCCCCCGACAGGGGAAGGCTTTCTTT. As protein: CASSPRQGKAFF.

The gene calls are TRBV7-9 and TRBJ2-7; D is perhaps TRBD1 (6 bases). The V and J ends lost 4 bases and 0 bases respectively, with 16 bases between them. The CDR3 length is 16 residues. Germline V gives CDR1 SEHNR, CDR2 FQNEAQ (reference sequence). The CDR3 DNA reads TGTGCCAGCAGCTCGGTTGAACAGGGTTACTCCTACGAGCAGTACTTC. The encoded protein is CASSSVEQGYSYEQYF.

The chain couples TRBV7-3 to TRBJ2-1, with TRBD2 matching over 10 bases. The V and J ends lost 5 bases and 7 bases, in that order; junction bases with no gene match: 8. The CDR3 runs to 15 residues. The germline V gene encodes CDR1 SGHTA and CDR2 FQGTGA. CDR3 loop: CASSRAGGNDNEQFF. The CDR3 coding sequence is TGTGCCAGCAGCCGAGCGGGGGGGAATGATAATGAGCAGTTCTTC.

The chain links TRBV6-4 to TRBJ2-1; 11 nucleotides match TRBD2. V lost 4 bases, J lost 4 bases, and 9 bases stayed unmatched. The CDR3 has 17 residues. Per the germline V gene, CDR1 is MRHNA and CDR2 is SNTAGT. For the CDR3, the DNA is TGTGCCAGCAGTGCCCTAGCGGGGGGTCTCCGGTACAATGAGCAGTTCTTC. It encodes CASSALAGGLRYNEQFF.

The rearrangement uses TRBV2 and TRBJ1-1; 7 bases match TRBD1. After removal of 6 bases from V and 8 bases from J, the junction contained 3 bases not matched to a gene. The length of the CDR3 is 11 residues. Germline loops: CDR1 SNHLY, CDR2 FYNNEI. The CDR3 DNA reads as TGTGCCAGCAGGCGGGACAGAGAAGCTTTCTTT. The encoded protein is CASRRDREAFF.

J is TRBJ1-1 and V is TRBV3-1 (or the pseudogene TRBV3-2), with no clear D. Germline assignment: CDR1 LGHDT and CDR2 YNNKEL (reference sequence). The CDR3 has 13 amino acids. The germline V and J ends were trimmed by 2 bases and 1 base, with 5 bases remaining between them. CDR3 loop: CASSQYPNTEAFF. As DNA, the CDR3 is TGTGCCAGCAGCCAATATCCGAACACTGAAGCTTTCTTT.

V gene TRBV6-5 combines with J gene TRBJ1-2, with TRBD1 identical over 8 bases. This CDR3 contains 15 residues. V shed 8 bases, J shed 0 bases, and the junction held 8 bases outside the gene matches. Germline V gives CDR1 MNHEY, CDR2 SVGAGI. In DNA, the CDR3 is TGTGCCAGCGGGAGGGACAGGTTAACTAACTATGGCTACACCTTC. Translated: CASGRDRLTNYGYTF.

This clone came up once. The V gene is TRBV4-3, the J gene TRBJ2-7; maybe TRBD1 (5 bases). The CDR3 extends over 16 amino acids. V was cut by 0 bases and J by 0 bases, with 12 bases left in between. Germline CDR1 LGHNA, CDR2 YSLEER. CDR3 coding DNA: TGCGCCAGCAGCCAAGATCGACAGAAAGTCTCCTACGAGCAGTACTTC. Translated: CASSQDRQKVSYEQYF.

The rearrangement joins TRBV18 to TRBJ1-6; TRBD1 aligns across 8 bases. V was pared by 5 bases and J by 8 bases, with 5 bases of the junction left unmatched. Germline V lookup: CDR1 KGHSH, CDR2 LQKENI. CDR3 length equals 14 residues. CDR3 nucleotides: TGTGCCAGCTCAATTGCAGGGGGCTATTCACCCCTCCACTTT. Its translation is CASSIAGGYSPLHF.

The chain employs TRBV12-3 or TRBV12-4 and TRBJ2-1; maybe TRBD1 (6 bases). V lost 5 bases, J lost 5 bases, and 7 bases lay in between. This CDR3 comprises 12 residues. CDR3 nucleotide sequence: TGTGCCAGCAGTAGACAGGACAATGAGCAGTTCTTC. Translating it yields CASSRQDNEQFF.

V is TRBV7-2 and J is TRBJ2-7; 7 positions match TRBD2. Unmatched junction bases numbered 4, after V lost 1 base and J lost 1 base. CDR1 is SGHTA, CDR2 FQGNSA, per germline. CDR3 length: 15 amino acids. The DNA for the CDR3 is TGTGCCAGCAGCTTAGGCGGGGGTCTTTCCTACGAGCAGTACTTC. Its protein product is CASSLGGGLSYEQYF.